Reported below is one TCR beta chain. The read comes to an end 3 residues before the CDR3 does, leaving the germline J gene to fill in the end. Clones were sequenced by immunoSEQ multiplex PCR, and TCRdb holds only the in-frame ones, with some missing. The data include about 24,000 clones; the top ten clones carry about 5.7%. This specimen belongs to a study of T cells in women clearing cervical HPV infection. Study context: Case blood was drawn when the lesion was first found; control blood after infection became undetectable.

Germline loops: CDR1 SGHDT, CDR2 YYEEEE. This CDR3 has 13 amino acids. The rearrangement links TRBV5-6 to TRBJ2-3; D is uncertain. Sequencing was carried out using blood buffy coat. The origin of this receptor is a woman between 18 and 70 years old with a cervical HPV16 infection that either progressed to CIN3+ or cleared (not recorded which). The CDR3 protein is CASSYEVQETQYF. The sequenced CDR3 bases are TGTGCCAGCAGCTATGAGGTACAAGAGACG.